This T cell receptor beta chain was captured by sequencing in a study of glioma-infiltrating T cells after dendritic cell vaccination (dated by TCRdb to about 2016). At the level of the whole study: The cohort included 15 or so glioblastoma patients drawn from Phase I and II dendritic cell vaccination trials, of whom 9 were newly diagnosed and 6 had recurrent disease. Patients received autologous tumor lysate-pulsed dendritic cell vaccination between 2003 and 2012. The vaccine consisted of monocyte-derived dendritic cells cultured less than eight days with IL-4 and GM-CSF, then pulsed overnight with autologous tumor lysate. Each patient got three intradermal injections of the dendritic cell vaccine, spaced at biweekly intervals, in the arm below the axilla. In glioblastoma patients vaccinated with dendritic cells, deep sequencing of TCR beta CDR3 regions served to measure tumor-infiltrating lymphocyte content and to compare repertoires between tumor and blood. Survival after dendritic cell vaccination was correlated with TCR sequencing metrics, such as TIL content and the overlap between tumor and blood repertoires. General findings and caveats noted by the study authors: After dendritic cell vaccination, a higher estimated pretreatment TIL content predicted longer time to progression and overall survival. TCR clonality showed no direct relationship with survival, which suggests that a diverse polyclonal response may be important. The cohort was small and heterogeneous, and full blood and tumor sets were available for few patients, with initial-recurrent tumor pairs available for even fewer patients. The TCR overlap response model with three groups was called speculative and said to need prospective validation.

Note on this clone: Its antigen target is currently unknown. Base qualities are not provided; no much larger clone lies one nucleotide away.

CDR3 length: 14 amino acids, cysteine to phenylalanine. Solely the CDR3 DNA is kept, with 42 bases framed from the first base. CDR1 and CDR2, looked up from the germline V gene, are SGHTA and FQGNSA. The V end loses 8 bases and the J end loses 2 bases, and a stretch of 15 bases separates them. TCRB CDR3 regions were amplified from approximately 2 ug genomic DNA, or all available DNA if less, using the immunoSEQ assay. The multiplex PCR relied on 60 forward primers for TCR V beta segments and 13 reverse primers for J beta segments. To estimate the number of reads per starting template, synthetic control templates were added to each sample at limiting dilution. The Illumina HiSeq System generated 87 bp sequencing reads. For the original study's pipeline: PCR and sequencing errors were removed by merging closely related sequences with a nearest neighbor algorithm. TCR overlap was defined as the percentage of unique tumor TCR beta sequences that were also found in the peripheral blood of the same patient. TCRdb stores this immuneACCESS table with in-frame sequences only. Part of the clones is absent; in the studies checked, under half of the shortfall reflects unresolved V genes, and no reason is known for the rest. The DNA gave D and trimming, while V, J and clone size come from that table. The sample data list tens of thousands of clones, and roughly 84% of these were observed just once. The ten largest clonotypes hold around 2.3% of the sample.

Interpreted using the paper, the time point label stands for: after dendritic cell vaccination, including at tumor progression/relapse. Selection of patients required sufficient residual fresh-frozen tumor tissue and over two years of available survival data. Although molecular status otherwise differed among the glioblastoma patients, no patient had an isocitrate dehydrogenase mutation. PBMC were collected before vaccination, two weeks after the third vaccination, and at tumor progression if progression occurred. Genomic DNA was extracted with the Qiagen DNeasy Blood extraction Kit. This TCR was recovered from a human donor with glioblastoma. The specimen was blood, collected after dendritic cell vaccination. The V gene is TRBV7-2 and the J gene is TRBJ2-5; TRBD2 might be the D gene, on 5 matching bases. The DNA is TGTGCCAGCTACGTGGGGAGCCCTCAAGAGACCCAGTACTTC. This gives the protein CASYVGSPQETQYF.